This note documents a single T cell receptor (beta chain) sequence. In its sample, this clone was seen once. Its binding antigen is unknown. One base away there is no much larger clone; base qualities are not given. CDR1 and CDR2 are drawn from the germline V gene: SGHTA, FQGTGA. V ends up 2 bases short and J 10 bases short, with an unmatched junction base count of 13. From its cysteine to its phenylalanine, the CDR3 spans 16 amino acids. Here the CDR3 DNA is all that survives: 48 bases in frame from base 1. The data are from a study of blood T cell repertoires in COVID-19 (dated by TCRdb to about 2020). General notes on the study: The collaborator samples originated in the United States, Italy and Spain and spanned the acute and convalescent phases of COVID-19. The sample metadata nearly always contained a de-identified subject ID, COVID-19 status, age in years and sex. The material from the prospective study consisted of cDNA or gDNA derived from T cells, B-cell-depleted T cells, or PBMCs. Samples were obtained from the ongoing ImmuneRACE study (first 160 participants) and from about 1,300 subjects provided by 6 global collaborators. Subjects who had been exposed to COVID-19, were actively infected with it, or had recovered from it provided the deeply sampled blood TCRbeta repertoires that made up the dataset. Where available, HLA class I and class II types were obtained from metadata supplied by the sample provider rather than from assay-based typing. The repertoires were made available in a free public database intended to serve as a resource for research on the immune response to SARS-CoV-2. Broad study findings and their caveats: The amount of clinical and demographic metadata varied by source and participant and was provided uncurated.

Each collaborating institution followed its own protocols to collect whole blood in K2EDTA tubes. Collaborator samples were shipped for TCRbeta analysis as frozen whole blood, isolated PBMCs, or DNA extracted from either sample type. The immunoSEQ Assay, a bias-controlled multiplex PCR, was used to amplify TCRbeta CDR3 regions from genomic DNA. The source study handled its data this way. Within the assay, amplification of reference gene primers was used to estimate how many nucleated cells each sample contained. Sequence reads were collapsed and filtered to measure the absolute abundance of every unique TCRbeta CDR3 rearrangement. For each sample, productive Simpson clonality was calculated by taking the square root of Simpson's diversity index across productive rearrangements. TCRdb mirrors the immuneACCESS table, restricted to in-frame sequences. Some clones are absent from its copies; in checked studies, under half trace to an unresolved V gene, and the reason for the others is unknown. The DNA was the basis for D and trimming; V, J and clone size are from that table. Here the sample has approximately 110,000 clones; 65% to 90% occur a single time. Clones ranked in the top ten supply roughly 7.7% of the sample.

This TCR was sampled from a woman of 80 years or more with active or convalescent COVID-19. The sequence joins TRBV7-3 to TRBJ2-1; TRBD1 agrees with 8 junctional bases. Sequencing was done on a sample of peripheral blood. CDR3 protein: CASSLQPDVPGGEQFF. The nucleotides are TGTGCCAGCAGCTTACAGCCAGACGTTCCAGGGGGCGAGCAGTTCTTC.